The entry below describes one T cell receptor beta chain. These data come from a study of cytotoxic CD8 clonotypes in ibrutinib-treated CLL. Germline loops: CDR1 MNHEY, CDR2 SMNVEV (reference sequence). Trimming shortened V by 2 bases and J by 5 bases, and 13 bases separated the two germline ends. The CDR3 covers 14 residues. TCRdb's copy holds only in-frame clones and misses some; the assay was immunoSEQ multiplex PCR. The sample holds 250,000 to 350,000 clones, 65% to 85% seen once. The specimen was PBMCs, collected at disease progression, from a patient treated with ibrutinib. The receptor was derived from a human donor with chronic lymphocytic leukemia. V gene TRBV27 combines with J gene TRBJ2-7; D is possibly TRBD1 (5 bases). DNA for the CDR3: TGTGCCAGCAGTTTAAAGGGGCGTCTTCACGAGCAGTACTTC. Translating it yields CASSLKGRLHEQYF.